Shown below are 11 T cell receptor beta chains from a single sample sequenced in a study of technical replicates of blood from several donors. The method was immunoSEQ multiplex PCR; TCRdb's version includes in-frame clones alone and lacks a portion of them. This sample has about 70,000 clones, with approximately 95% found just once. The sequenced sample was T cells isolated from PBMCs. The source of these receptors is a human donor in good health.

This chain connects TRBV11-2 to TRBJ2-5; D is ambiguous. This CDR3 is built from 17 residues. V was pared by 4 bases and J by 3 bases, with 21 bases between. The germline gives CDR1 SGHAT, CDR2 FQNNGV. The chain's CDR3 is CASSSSPGQVEEETQYF. The CDR3 nucleotides are TGTGCCAGCAGCTCATCTCCTGGCCAGGTCGAAGAAGAGACCCAGTACTTC. Together with reference TRBV11-2 and TRBJ2-5, the CDR3 gives the full variable domain: EAGVAQSPRYKIIEKRQSVAFWCNPISGHATLYWYQQILGQGPKLLIQFQNNGVVDDSQLPKDRFSAERLKGVDSTLKIQPAKLEDSAVYLCASSSSPGQVEEETQYFGPGTRLLVL.

The CDR3 spells CASSPTSGAQYF. CDR3 DNA sequence: TGTGCCAGCAGCCCGACTAGCGGGGCGCAGTATTTT. This rearrangement joins TRBV6-5 to TRBJ2-3; 11 bases match TRBD2. Germline loops: CDR1 MNHEY, CDR2 SVGAGI. The ends lost 6 bases at V and 10 bases at J; junction bases unmatched: 3. The CDR3 is made up of 12 amino acids.

The gene calls are TRBV18 and TRBJ2-6; no clear D. Germline CDR1 is KGHSH and CDR2 is LQKENI. The CDR3 length is 15 residues. V was trimmed by 0 bases and J by 1 base, leaving 4 bases between them. The CDR3, as DNA: TGTGCCAGCTCACCACCCAGGTCTGGGGCCAACGTCCTGACTTTC. Protein: CASSPPRSGANVLTF.

The chain is built from TRBV6-1 and TRBJ2-1; D uncertain. The CDR3 is 13 residues long. Trimming cost V 2 bases and J 9 bases, with 11 bases left between them. The germline V gene encodes CDR1 MNHNS and CDR2 SASEGT. The CDR3 sequence: CASSEMAVGEQFF. CDR3 nucleotides: TGTGCCAGCAGTGAAATGGCAGTTGGTGAGCAGTTCTTC.

The V gene is TRBV2, the J gene TRBJ1-1; possible D gene TRBD1, 6 bases. Germline loops: CDR1 SNHLY, CDR2 FYNNEI. The V and J ends lost 3 bases and 2 bases respectively, with 10 bases between them. This CDR3 spans 14 amino acids. CDR3 sequence: CASSEDSSNTEAFF. CDR3 DNA: TGTGCCAGCAGTGAGGACAGTTCAAACACTGAAGCTTTCTTT.

This chain connects TRBV7-9 to TRBJ2-7; D possibly corresponds to TRBD2 (5 bases). The length of the CDR3 is 12 residues. V lost 5 bases and J 3 bases, leaving 8 bases between the germline ends. Germline loops: CDR1 SEHNR, CDR2 FQNEAQ (reference sequence). Written as DNA, the CDR3 is TGTGCCAGCAGCCCAGGACTCTACGAGCAGTACTTC. Protein product: CASSPGLYEQYF.

The chain uses TRBV27 and TRBJ1-1; the D gene is possibly TRBD1 (5 bases). Trimming took off 4 bases at V and 0 bases at J, with 15 bases between the two ends. This CDR3 is 16 amino acids long. Germline V gene lookup returns CDR1 MNHEY and CDR2 SMNVEV (reference sequence). The DNA of the CDR3 is TGTGCCAGCAGTTCTTTGACAGACACCATGAACACTGAAGCTTTCTTT. Its protein is CASSSLTDTMNTEAFF.

The genes are TRBV6-5 and TRBJ2-7; TRBD1 agrees at 10 bases. The J segment lost 2 bases and the V segment lost 6 bases, leaving 7 bases of the junction unmatched. This CDR3 has 15 amino acids. Germline values: CDR1 MNHEY, CDR2 SVGAGI. The CDR3 protein is CASSPGTGVTYEQYF. The CDR3 DNA is TGTGCCAGCAGCCCCGGGACAGGGGTAACCTACGAGCAGTACTTC.

This chain connects TRBV6-1 to TRBJ1-3; TRBD1 agrees at 7 bases. CDR3 size: 15 residues. Germline CDR1 reads MNHNS; CDR2 reads SASEGT. V dropped 6 bases and J dropped 2; count of bases not matched to a gene: 7. The CDR3 here is CASRVQGGPGNTIYF. In DNA form, the CDR3 reads TGTGCCAGCAGAGTTCAAGGGGGCCCTGGAAACACCATATATTTT.

There are a few counts of this clone. This chain joins TRBV7-2 and TRBJ1-5; D gene uncertain. The CDR3 sequence is 14 residues long. Trimming pared 1 base from V and 3 bases from J, leaving 7 bases between. Germline CDR1 and CDR2: SGHTA and FQGNSA. Here the CDR3 DNA reads TGTGCCAGCAGCTTAGATGGCCTCAATCAGCCCCAGCATTTT. Its protein is CASSLDGLNQPQHF.

This chain links TRBV4-1 with TRBJ2-7; TRBD1 matches at 9 bases. The CDR3 length is 15 residues. With 0 bases clipped from V and 6 bases from J, the junction kept 6 bases outside the gene matches. The germline CDR1 and CDR2 sequences are MGHRA and YSYEKL. The CDR3 DNA reads as TGCGCCAGCAGCCAAGAACACAGGGGGCTCTTCGAGCAGTACTTC. It is translated as CASSQEHRGLFEQYF.